Listed below are T cell receptor beta chains from one sample, sequenced in a study of blood T cell repertoires in COVID-19. The repertoire was sequenced with immunoSEQ multiplex PCR; TCRdb's copy has only in-frame clones and lacks some. Of about 210,000 clones in the sample, roughly 87% are singletons; the top ten hold about 9.3%. Sequenced input: PBMCs or T cells enriched from blood (not recorded which). The receptors derive from a man aged 18-30 years with acute COVID-19. Each CDR3 is given with its conserved first and last residue. D genes are given only for firm matches. Expanded clones are given a class, and other clones once, few, many or no size at all.

D	size	V	J	CDR3	DNA
TRBD2	-	TRBV27	TRBJ2-2	CASSRYLAGGTGELFF	TGTGCCAGCAGTAGATACCTAGCGGGAGGAACCGGGGAGCTGTTTTTT
TRBD1	-	TRBV2	TRBJ1-5	CASSRDREDQPQHF	TGTGCCAGCAGTCGGGACAGGGAGGATCAGCCCCAGCATTTT
-	once	TRBV4-3	TRBJ2-1	CASSQDRDVYNEQFF	TGCGCCAGCAGCCAAGACAGGGATGTCTACAATGAGCAGTTCTTC
TRBD1	-	TRBV3-1/TRBV3-2	TRBJ2-5	CASSQGKRAGGRETQYF	TGTGCCAGCAGCCAAGGGAAGAGAGCAGGGGGCAGAGAGACCCAGTACTTC
TRBD1	-	TRBV7-8	TRBJ1-4	CASSLAFEGGGTNEKLFF	TGTGCCAGCAGCTTAGCGTTCGAAGGGGGCGGAACTAATGAAAAACTGTTTTTT
TRBD1	-	TRBV5-1	TRBJ1-2	CASSSRTGTQEGYTF	TGCGCCAGCAGCTCCCGGACAGGCACTCAAGAGGGCTACACCTTC
-	-	TRBV14	TRBJ1-3	CASSQDLGAPRSGNTIYF	TGTGCCAGCAGCCAAGATCTAGGGGCGCCCCGCTCTGGAAACACCATATATTTT
-	-	TRBV27	TRBJ2-4	CASRGLNAKNIQYF	TGTGCCAGCAGGGGGCTTAACGCCAAAAACATTCAGTACTTC
-	-	TRBV5-1	TRBJ1-2	CASSLTVNYGYTF	TGCGCCAGCAGCTTAACAGTTAACTATGGCTACACCTTC
TRBD2	-	TRBV7-8	TRBJ2-2	CASSLGEGTGELFF	TGTGCCAGCAGCTTAGGGGAGGGCACCGGGGAGCTGTTTTTT
-	once	TRBV4-1	TRBJ1-1	CASSQLDRNTEAFF	TGCGCCAGCAGCCAATTAGACAGGAACACTGAAGCTTTCTTT
TRBD2	-	TRBV30	TRBJ2-3	CAWRARGGTQYF	TGTGCCTGGAGGGCCCGCGGGGGTACGCAGTATTTT
TRBD1	-	TRBV4-2	TRBJ1-2	CASSPDRAPYYGYTF	TGTGCCAGCAGTCCCGACAGGGCCCCATACTATGGCTACACCTTC
TRBD2	-	TRBV7-6	TRBJ2-2	CASSLAGTRTGELFF	TGTGCCAGCAGCTTAGCCGGGACTAGGACCGGGGAGCTGTTTTTT
TRBD1	-	TRBV6-5	TRBJ2-6	CASSYQQGAGANVLTF	TGTGCCAGCAGTTACCAACAGGGGGCTGGGGCCAACGTCCTGACTTTC
-	-	TRBV3-1/TRBV3-2	TRBJ1-5	CASSLGAMAQHF	TGTGCCAGCAGCTTGGGCGCGATGGCCCAGCATTTT
-	-	TRBV28	TRBJ2-7	CASSSNYEQYF	TGTGCCAGCAGTTCCAACTACGAGCAGTACTTC
TRBD1	few	TRBV28	TRBJ1-5	CASRTGALSNQPQHF	TGTGCCAGCAGAACAGGGGCCCTCAGCAATCAGCCCCAGCATTTT
-	-	TRBV5-1	TRBJ2-7	CASSLAGLAAGDEQYF	TGCGCCAGCAGCTTGGCCGGTCTAGCCGCTGGGGACGAGCAGTACTTC
TRBD2	-	TRBV9	TRBJ2-3	CASSVSGSGTDTQYF	TGTGCCAGCAGCGTTAGCGGGAGTGGCACAGATACGCAGTATTTT
-	-	TRBV19	TRBJ2-3	CASSSGPDTQYF	TGTGCCAGTTCTTCAGGGCCAGATACGCAGTATTTT
TRBD2	once	TRBV5-4	TRBJ2-3	CASRVGAGVTDTQYF	TGTGCCAGCAGAGTCGGAGCGGGAGTTACAGATACGCAGTATTTT
TRBD2	-	TRBV3-1/TRBV3-2	TRBJ2-2	CASSQVLAGVLANTGELFF	TGTGCCAGCAGCCAAGTACTAGCGGGAGTCTTGGCGAACACCGGGGAGCTGTTTTTT
TRBD2	-	TRBV7-9	TRBJ2-5	CASMRGGLETQYF	TGTGCCAGCATGCGGGGGGGCCTGGAGACCCAGTACTTC
TRBD2	-	TRBV5-1	TRBJ2-1	CASSSELAGGNEQFF	TGCGCCAGCAGCTCTGAACTAGCGGGAGGAAATGAGCAGTTCTTC
-	few	TRBV18	TRBJ2-6	CASSPAAANSGANVLTF	TGTGCCAGCTCACCTGCGGCCGCCAACTCTGGGGCCAACGTCCTGACTTTC
-	-	TRBV12-3/TRBV12-4	TRBJ1-2	CASTRGAGYGYTF	TGTGCCAGCACCCGGGGGGCCGGCTATGGCTACACCTTC
-	-	TRBV5-1	TRBJ1-1	CASSSEYGGSNTEAFF	TGCGCCAGCAGCTCGGAGTACGGGGGATCCAACACTGAAGCTTTCTTT
-	-	TRBV5-4	TRBJ2-5	CASSLVGGQETQYF	TGTGCCAGCAGCTTGGTGGGGGGACAAGAGACCCAGTACTTC
TRBD2	-	TRBV7-6	TRBJ2-1	CASSLERERSDEQFF	TGTGCCAGCAGCTTGGAGCGGGAGAGGTCGGATGAGCAGTTCTTC
TRBD2	-	TRBV7-2	TRBJ2-1	CASSTGTSGWNEQFF	TGTGCCAGCAGCACAGGGACTAGCGGGTGGAATGAGCAGTTCTTC
-	-	TRBV30	TRBJ1-5	CAWSVGQGNQPQHF	TGTGCCTGGAGTGTAGGGCAGGGTAATCAGCCCCAGCATTTT
-	few	TRBV6-5	TRBJ2-7	CASRKAGGYEQYF	TGTGCCTCGCGGAAGGCGGGCGGCTACGAGCAGTACTTC
-	many	TRBV9	TRBJ1-4	CASSVDGLGEKLFF	TGTGCCAGCAGCGTAGATGGACTTGGTGAAAAACTGTTTTTT
-	-	TRBV28	TRBJ2-5	CASNAREQETQYF	TGTGCCAGCAACGCGAGGGAACAAGAGACCCAGTACTTC
-	-	TRBV19	TRBJ1-6	CASSDRARSSPLHF	TGTGCCAGTAGTGACAGAGCCCGGAGTTCACCCCTCCACTTT
TRBD2	-	TRBV28	TRBJ2-7	CASSMTSGTAYEQYF	TGTGCCAGCAGCATGACTAGCGGGACAGCCTACGAGCAGTACTTC
TRBD1	-	TRBV7-9	TRBJ1-1	CASSSTSGTGRNTEAFF	TGTGCCAGCAGCTCGACCTCAGGGACAGGTCGGAACACTGAAGCTTTCTTT
-	-	TRBV30	TRBJ2-5	CALVRDSKQETQYF	TGTGCCTTAGTCCGGGACTCGAAGCAAGAGACCCAGTACTTC
-	once	TRBV30	TRBJ1-1	CAWDPETTMNTEAFF	TGTGCCTGGGACCCAGAGACAACGATGAACACTGAAGCTTTCTTT
TRBD2	-	TRBV18	TRBJ2-7	CASSRGTRGTYEQYF	TGTGCCAGCTCACGTGGGACTAGGGGGACCTACGAGCAGTACTTC
-	-	TRBV3-1/TRBV3-2	TRBJ2-1	CASSQGGSGTYNEQFF	TGTGCCAGCAGCCAAGGAGGCAGCGGTACCTACAATGAGCAGTTCTTC
-	-	TRBV2	TRBJ2-1	CASRIRDFSYNEQFF	TGTGCCAGCAGGATACGGGACTTCTCCTACAATGAGCAGTTCTTC
-	-	TRBV7-3	TRBJ2-3	CASSLSWQDTQYF	TGTGCCAGCAGCTTATCCTGGCAAGATACGCAGTATTTT
TRBD2	-	TRBV19	TRBJ2-7	CASGPGGGEQYF	TGTGCCAGTGGGCCGGGAGGGGGCGAGCAGTACTTC
-	once	TRBV7-9	TRBJ1-1	CASSSGPGEAFF	TGTGCCAGCAGCTCAGGTCCAGGTGAAGCTTTCTTT
TRBD2	-	TRBV7-9	TRBJ2-1	CASNRASGRAGYNEQFF	TGTGCCAGCAATAGAGCTAGCGGGAGGGCCGGGTACAATGAGCAGTTCTTC
-	-	TRBV27	TRBJ2-1	CASSLGGSSYNEQFF	TGTGCCAGCAGTTTAGGGGGCAGCTCCTACAATGAGCAGTTCTTC
-	few	TRBV20-1	TRBJ2-3	CSASPGSQGTDTQYF	TGCAGTGCTAGTCCCGGGTCCCAAGGCACAGATACGCAGTATTTT
-	-	TRBV25-1	TRBJ2-2	CASSQILGTGELFF	TGTGCCAGCAGTCAGATACTAGGCACCGGGGAGCTGTTTTTT
TRBD2	-	TRBV6-2/TRBV6-3	TRBJ2-2	CASSYTTSGAANTGELFF	TGTGCCAGCAGTTACACGACTAGCGGGGCCGCGAACACCGGGGAGCTGTTTTTT
TRBD1	-	TRBV27	TRBJ2-3	CASRRQGSTDTQYF	TGTGCCAGCAGAAGACAGGGCTCAACAGATACGCAGTATTTT
-	once	TRBV5-1	TRBJ1-2	CASAQTGDANYGYTF	TGCGCCAGCGCCCAGACAGGCGATGCTAACTATGGCTACACCTTC
TRBD2	-	TRBV9	TRBJ2-5	CASSRTSGRAVETQYF	TGTGCCAGCAGTCGGACTAGCGGGAGGGCCGTAGAGACCCAGTACTTC
-	-	TRBV20-1	TRBJ2-1	CSALAGEQFF	TGCAGTGCTTTGGCGGGTGAGCAGTTCTTC